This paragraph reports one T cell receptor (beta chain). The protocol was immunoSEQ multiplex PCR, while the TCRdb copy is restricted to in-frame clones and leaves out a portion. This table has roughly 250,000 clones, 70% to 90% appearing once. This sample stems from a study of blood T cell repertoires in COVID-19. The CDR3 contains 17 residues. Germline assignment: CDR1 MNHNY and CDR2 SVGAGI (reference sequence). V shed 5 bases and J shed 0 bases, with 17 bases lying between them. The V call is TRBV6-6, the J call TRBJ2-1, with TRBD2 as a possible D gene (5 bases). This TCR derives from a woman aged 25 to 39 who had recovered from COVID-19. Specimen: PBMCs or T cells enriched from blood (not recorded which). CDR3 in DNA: TGTGCCAGCAGTCCCGGTGGACTGGTTAGCTCCTACAATGAGCAGTTCTTC. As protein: CASSPGGLVSSYNEQFF.